This T cell receptor beta chain was sequenced during a study of blood T cells in healthy people across ages. Combining a sample-barcoded 5' primer with a J-beta primer mix, a second PCR ran for about 7 to 11 cycles. TCRdb fed the 5' RACE reads into MiXCR, producing one record per CDR3 protein. The data show approximately 490,000 distinct CDR3 sequences, approximately 25% seen once. The CDR3 runs 12 residues. CDR1 MDHEN and CDR2 SYDVKM come from the germline V gene. The V end was cut by 2 bases, the J end by 4 bases, with 5 bases between. These data are also associated with another study on T cells of mothers and their children.

The sequencing sample was made of blood. The receptor was isolated from a boy younger than 18 in good health. The chain combines TRBV28 with TRBJ1-2; D unresolved. CDR3 DNA: TGTGCCAGCAGTTTAGAATCCTATGGCTACACCTTC. The encoded protein is CASSLESYGYTF.